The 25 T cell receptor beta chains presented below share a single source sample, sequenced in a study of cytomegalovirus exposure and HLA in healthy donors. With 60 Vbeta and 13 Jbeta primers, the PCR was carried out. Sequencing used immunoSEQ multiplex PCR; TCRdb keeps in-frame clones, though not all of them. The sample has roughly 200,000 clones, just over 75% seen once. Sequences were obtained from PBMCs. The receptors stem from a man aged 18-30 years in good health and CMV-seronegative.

The CDR3 sequence is CASSRRGAGGETQYF. CDR3 nucleotide sequence: TGTGCCAGCAGCCGGCGTGGGGCGGGAGGCGAGACCCAGTACTTC. The chain combines TRBV7-2 with TRBJ2-5, with TRBD2 identical over 8 bases. The V segment lost 5 bases and the J segment 5 bases; nucleotides outside the gene matches: 10. The CDR3 length is 15 residues. In germline, CDR1 is SGHTA, CDR2 FQGNSA.

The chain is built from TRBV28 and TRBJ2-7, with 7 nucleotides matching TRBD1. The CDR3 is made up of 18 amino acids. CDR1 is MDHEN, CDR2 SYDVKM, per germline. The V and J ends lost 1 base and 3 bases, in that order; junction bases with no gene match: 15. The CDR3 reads CASSLSHAQFRGIYEQYF. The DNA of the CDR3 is TGTGCCAGCAGTTTATCCCATGCCCAATTCAGGGGGATCTACGAGCAGTACTTC.

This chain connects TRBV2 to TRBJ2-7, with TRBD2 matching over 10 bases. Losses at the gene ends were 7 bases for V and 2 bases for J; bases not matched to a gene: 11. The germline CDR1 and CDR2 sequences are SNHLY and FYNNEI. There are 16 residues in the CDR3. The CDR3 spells CASILSWTSGPYEQYF. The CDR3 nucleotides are TGTGCCAGCATCCTGAGTTGGACTAGCGGACCCTACGAGCAGTACTTC.

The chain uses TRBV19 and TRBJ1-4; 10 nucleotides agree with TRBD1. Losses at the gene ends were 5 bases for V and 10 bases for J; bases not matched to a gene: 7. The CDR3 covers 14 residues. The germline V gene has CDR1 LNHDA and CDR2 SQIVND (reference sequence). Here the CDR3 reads CASSSGTGAGKLFF. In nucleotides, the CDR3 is TGTGCCAGTAGTTCCGGGACAGGGGCCGGAAAACTGTTTTTT.

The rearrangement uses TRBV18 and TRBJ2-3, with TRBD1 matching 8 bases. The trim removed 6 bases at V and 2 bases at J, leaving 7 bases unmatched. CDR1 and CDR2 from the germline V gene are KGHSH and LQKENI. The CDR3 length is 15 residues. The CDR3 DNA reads TGTGCCAGCTCCCCAGCGACAGGGGCCACAGATACGCAGTATTTT. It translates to CASSPATGATDTQYF. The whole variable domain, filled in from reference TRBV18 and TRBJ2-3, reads NAGVMQNPRHLVRRRGQEARLRCSPMKGHSHVYWYRQLPEEGLKFMVYLQKENIIDESGMPKERFSAEFPKEGPSILRIQQVVRGDSAAYFCASSPATGATDTQYFGPGTRLTVL.

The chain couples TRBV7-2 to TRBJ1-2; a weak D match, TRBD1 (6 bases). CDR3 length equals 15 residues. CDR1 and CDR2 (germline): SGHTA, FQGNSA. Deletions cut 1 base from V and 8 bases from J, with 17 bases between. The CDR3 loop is CASSLVSGEVGGYTF. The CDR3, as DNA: TGTGCCAGCAGCTTAGTCTCAGGGGAAGTGGGAGGCTACACCTTC.

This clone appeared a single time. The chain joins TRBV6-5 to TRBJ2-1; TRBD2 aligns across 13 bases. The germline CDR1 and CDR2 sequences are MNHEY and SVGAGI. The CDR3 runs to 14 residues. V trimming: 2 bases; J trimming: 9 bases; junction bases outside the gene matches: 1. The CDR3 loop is CASSYRTSGSEQFF. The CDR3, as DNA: TGTGCCAGCAGTTACAGGACTAGCGGGAGTGAGCAGTTCTTC.

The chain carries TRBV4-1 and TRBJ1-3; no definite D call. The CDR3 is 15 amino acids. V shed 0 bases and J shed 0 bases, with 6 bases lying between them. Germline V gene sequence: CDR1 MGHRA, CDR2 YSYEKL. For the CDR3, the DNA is TGCGCCAGCAGCCAAGATCTCGGCTCTGGAAACACCATATATTTT. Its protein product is CASSQDLGSGNTIYF.

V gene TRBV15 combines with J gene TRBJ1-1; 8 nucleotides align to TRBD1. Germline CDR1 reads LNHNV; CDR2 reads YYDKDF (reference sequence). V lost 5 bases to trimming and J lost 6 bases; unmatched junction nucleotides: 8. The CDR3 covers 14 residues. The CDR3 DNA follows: TGTGCCACCAGCGGCAGGGGGCAGCCATCTGAAGCTTTCTTT. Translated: CATSGRGQPSEAFF.

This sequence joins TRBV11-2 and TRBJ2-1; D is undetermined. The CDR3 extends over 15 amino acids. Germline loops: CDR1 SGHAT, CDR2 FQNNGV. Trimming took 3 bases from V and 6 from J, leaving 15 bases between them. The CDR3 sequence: CASSFLLVSPNEQFF. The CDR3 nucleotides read TGTGCCAGCAGCTTTTTATTGGTTAGTCCCAATGAGCAGTTCTTC.

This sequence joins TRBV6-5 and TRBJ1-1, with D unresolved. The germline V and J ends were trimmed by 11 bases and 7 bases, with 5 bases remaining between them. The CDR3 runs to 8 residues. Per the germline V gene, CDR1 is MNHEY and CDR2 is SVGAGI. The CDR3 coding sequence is TGTGCCGGAGGTGAAGCTTTCTTT. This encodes CAGGEAFF.

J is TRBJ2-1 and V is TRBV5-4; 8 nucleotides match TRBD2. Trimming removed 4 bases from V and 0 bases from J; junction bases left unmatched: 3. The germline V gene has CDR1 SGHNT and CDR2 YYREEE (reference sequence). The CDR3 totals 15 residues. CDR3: CASSKSGSSYNEQFF. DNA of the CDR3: TGTGCCAGCAGCAAAAGCGGGAGCTCCTACAATGAGCAGTTCTTC.

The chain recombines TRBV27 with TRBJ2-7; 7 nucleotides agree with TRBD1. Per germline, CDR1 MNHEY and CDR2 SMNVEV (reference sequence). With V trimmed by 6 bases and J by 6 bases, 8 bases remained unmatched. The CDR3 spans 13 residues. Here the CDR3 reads CASSRQGSVEQYF. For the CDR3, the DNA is TGTGCCAGCAGCAGACAGGGATCGGTCGAGCAGTACTTC.

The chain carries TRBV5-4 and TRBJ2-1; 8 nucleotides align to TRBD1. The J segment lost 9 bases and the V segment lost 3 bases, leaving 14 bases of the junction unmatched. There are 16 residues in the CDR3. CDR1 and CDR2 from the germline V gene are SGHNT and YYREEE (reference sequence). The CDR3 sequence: CASSSNQGALRGEQFF. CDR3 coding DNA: TGTGCCAGCAGCTCTAACCAGGGGGCGCTTAGAGGTGAGCAGTTCTTC.

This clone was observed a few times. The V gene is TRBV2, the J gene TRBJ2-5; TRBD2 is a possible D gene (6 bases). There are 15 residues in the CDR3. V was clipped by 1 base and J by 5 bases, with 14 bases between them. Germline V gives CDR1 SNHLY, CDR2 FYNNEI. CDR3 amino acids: CASSEVGTSRETQYF. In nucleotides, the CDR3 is TGTGCCAGCAGTGAAGTGGGTACTAGCCGGGAGACCCAGTACTTC.

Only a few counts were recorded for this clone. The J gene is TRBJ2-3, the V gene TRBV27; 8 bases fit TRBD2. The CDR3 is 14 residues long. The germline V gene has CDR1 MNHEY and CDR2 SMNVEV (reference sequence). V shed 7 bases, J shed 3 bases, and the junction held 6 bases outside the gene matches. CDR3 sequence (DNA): TGTGCCAGCAAGGGCGGGAGGAGAACAGATACGCAGTATTTT. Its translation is CASKGGRRTDTQYF.

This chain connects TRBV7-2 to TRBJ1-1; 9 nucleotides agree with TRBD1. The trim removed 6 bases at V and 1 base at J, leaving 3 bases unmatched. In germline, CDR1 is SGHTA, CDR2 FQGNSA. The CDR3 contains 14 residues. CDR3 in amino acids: CASRRDRANTEAFF. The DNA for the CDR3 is TGTGCCAGCAGGAGGGACAGGGCGAACACTGAAGCTTTCTTT.

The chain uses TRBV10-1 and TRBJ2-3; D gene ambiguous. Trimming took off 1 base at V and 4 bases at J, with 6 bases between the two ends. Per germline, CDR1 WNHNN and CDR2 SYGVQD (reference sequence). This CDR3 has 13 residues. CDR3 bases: TGCGCCAGCAGTGAGTGGGCTGCAGATACGCAGTATTTT. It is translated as CASSEWAADTQYF.

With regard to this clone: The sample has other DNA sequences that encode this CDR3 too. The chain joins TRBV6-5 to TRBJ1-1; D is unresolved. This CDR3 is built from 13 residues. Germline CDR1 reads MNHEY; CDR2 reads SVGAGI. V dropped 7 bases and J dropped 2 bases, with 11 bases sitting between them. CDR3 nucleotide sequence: TGTGCCAGCACCGCGGACTTCAACACTGAAGCTTTCTTT. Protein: CASTADFNTEAFF.

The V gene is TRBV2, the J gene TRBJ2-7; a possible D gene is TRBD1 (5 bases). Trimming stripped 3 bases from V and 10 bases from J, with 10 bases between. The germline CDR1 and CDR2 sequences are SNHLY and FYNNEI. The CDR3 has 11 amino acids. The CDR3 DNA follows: TGTGCCAGCAGTGATTTGACAGTCCAGTACTTC. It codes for CASSDLTVQYF. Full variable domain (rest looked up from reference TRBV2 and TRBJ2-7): EPEVTQTPSHQVTQMGQEVILRCVPISNHLYFYWYRQILGQKVEFLVSFYNNEISEKSEIFDDQFSVERPDGSNFTLKIRSTKLEDSAMYFCASSDLTVQYFGPGTRLTVT.

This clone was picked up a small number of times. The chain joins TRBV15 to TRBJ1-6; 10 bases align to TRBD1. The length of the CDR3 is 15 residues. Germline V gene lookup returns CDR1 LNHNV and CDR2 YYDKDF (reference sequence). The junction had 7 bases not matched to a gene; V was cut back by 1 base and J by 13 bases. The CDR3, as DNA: TGTGCCACCAGCAGAGGGGGGACAGGGGACGTTCCCCTCCACTTT. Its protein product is CATSRGGTGDVPLHF.

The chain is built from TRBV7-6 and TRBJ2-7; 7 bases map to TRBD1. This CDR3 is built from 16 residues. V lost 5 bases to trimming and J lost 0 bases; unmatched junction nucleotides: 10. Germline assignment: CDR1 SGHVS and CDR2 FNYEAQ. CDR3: CASSRPRDRDSYEQYF. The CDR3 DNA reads TGTGCCAGCAGCAGACCCCGCGACAGGGACTCCTACGAGCAGTACTTC.

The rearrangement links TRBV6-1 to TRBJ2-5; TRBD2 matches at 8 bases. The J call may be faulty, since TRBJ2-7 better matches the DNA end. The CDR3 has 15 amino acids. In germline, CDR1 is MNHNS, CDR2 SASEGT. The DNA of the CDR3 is TGTGCCAGCAGTGTAAGGCTAGCGGGCACGTACGAGCAGTACTTC. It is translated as CASSVRLAGTYEQYF.

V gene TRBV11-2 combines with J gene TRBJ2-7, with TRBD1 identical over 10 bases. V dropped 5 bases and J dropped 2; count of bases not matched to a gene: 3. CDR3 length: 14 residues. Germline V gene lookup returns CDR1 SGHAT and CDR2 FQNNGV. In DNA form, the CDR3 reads TGTGCCAGCAGCCGAGGACAGGGGGCCTACGAGCAGTACTTC. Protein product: CASSRGQGAYEQYF.

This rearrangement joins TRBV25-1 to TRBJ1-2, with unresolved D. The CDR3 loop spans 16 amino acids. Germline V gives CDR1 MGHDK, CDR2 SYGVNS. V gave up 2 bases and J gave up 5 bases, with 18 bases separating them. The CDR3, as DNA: TGTGCCAGCAGTGAAGGTGGCGGCAGAGGAGATTATGGCTACACCTTC. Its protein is CASSEGGGRGDYGYTF.